This TCR beta chain derives from a study of beta chain features in type 1 diabetes listed by TCRdb under 2018. In the study overall: Patients and healthy donors did not differ in mean age, gender distribution, total cell number or subset yield. A total of approximately 100,000,000 sorted cells were examined across all samples, and the number of cells per subset was strongly correlated with RNA yield. In the study, TCRB repertoires of sorted circulating CD4+ T cell subsets from recently diagnosed type 1 diabetes patients were compared with those of matched healthy donors. Naive and central memory subsets were obtained from all 30 or so donors, but regulatory and stem cell-like memory subsets were isolated from only 8 patients and roughly eight healthy donors.

The High Capacity cDNA Reverse Transcription Kit was used to reverse transcribe all of the isolated RNA, meaning that expressed TCRB transcripts were what got sequenced. Naive, central memory and regulatory T cell samples underwent deep immunoSEQ sequencing, averaging around 4 million total reads per sample. Sorted cells were lysed in RLT buffer, and RNA was extracted using DNase-treated RNeasy Micro or Mini kits according to cell number. To prevent cross-contamination, each cell subset was processed individually, whereas patient and healthy donor samples were processed jointly. The immunoSEQ multiplex PCR was used to amplify TCRB sequences from cDNA, yielding 87-bp fragments that span the CDR3 region. Sequencing of the amplicons was performed on the Illumina HiSeq platform. In the source study's methods: PCR bias was corrected computationally using synthetic template baselines, and reads within Hamming distance 2 were collapsed, with unmergeable singletons discarded. Reads were aligned to IMGT to assign V, D and J genes, CDR3 length, and insertions or deletions at six rearrangement sites. Within each subset, clonotype counts were normalized to sorted cell number, after which true diversity and Gini coefficients were computed with the tcR R package. The overlap coefficient, calculated on TCRB nucleotide sequences, was used to quantify repertoire sharing. As a proxy for the pre-selection repertoire, out-of-frame TCRB sequences from naive cells were analyzed. TCRdb obtained this table from immuneACCESS and retained in-frame rearrangements with V and J assigned. These tables miss some clones; where compared with another copy, unresolved V genes account for less than half of the shortfall, and the remainder is unexplained. The DNA was the basis for D and trimming; V, J and clone size are from that table. The sample records hundreds of thousands of clones, around 12% of which are singletons. Of the sample, roughly 0.015% is held by the ten largest clones.

The germline V gene supplies CDR1 KGHSH and CDR2 LQKENI. Deletion took 3 bases off V and 1 base off J, with a span of 10 bases between the germline ends. The CDR3, cysteine through phenylalanine, is 14 amino acids long. Of the read, only the CDR3 DNA is kept; its 42 bases are in frame from base 1. Results and caveats for the whole study, not just this receptor: PCR might favor shorter templates, but patient and control samples were amplified and corrected together, so any skew would affect both groups equally. A moderate but significant shortening of TCRB CDR3 length was observed in type 1 diabetes patients in all four CD4+ subsets. At VDJ recombination sites, patients with type 1 diabetes made fewer insertions and deleted more nucleotides, a pattern implying thymic rearrangement abnormalities. Naive, central memory and regulatory TCRB repertoires appeared to be more similar among patients than among healthy donors. Because cDNA rather than genomic DNA was sequenced, highly expressing activated cells could have been over-represented, although no difference in activation and CD3 levels was found between groups. Because small numbers of individuals were included in the HLA sub-analyses, any influence of HLA type on TCRB rearrangement was left unresolved.

Turning to this clone: What antigen it recognizes has not been identified. Qualities for individual bases were not recorded, and no much larger clone is one base off.

From each donor, a single peripheral blood sample of 100 to 150 mL on average was drawn into heparinised tubes. Using a panel that included CD45RO, CCR7, CD25, CD127, CD95 and CD27, naive, central memory, regulatory and stem cell-like memory CD4+ T cells were sorted on a BD FACSAria II. Every sorted population had a purity above 95%. Right away, PBMCs were isolated by Lymphoprep density gradient centrifugation and were stained directly, with no culture step. So that batch effects would be minimized, each experiment stained and sorted samples in pairs, pairing one healthy donor with one patient. The chain is encoded by TRBV18 joined to TRBJ2-7; the D segment cannot be called with confidence. The sample taken for sequencing was naive CD4+ T cells from blood. This sample's cell subset or site label indicates: true naive CD4+ T cells. The sequence was collected from a man between 18 and 29 years old in good health. The CDR3 sequence is CASSPSPVSYEQYF. The nucleotides read TGTGCCAGCTCACCGTCACCGGTGTCCTACGAGCAGTACTTC.